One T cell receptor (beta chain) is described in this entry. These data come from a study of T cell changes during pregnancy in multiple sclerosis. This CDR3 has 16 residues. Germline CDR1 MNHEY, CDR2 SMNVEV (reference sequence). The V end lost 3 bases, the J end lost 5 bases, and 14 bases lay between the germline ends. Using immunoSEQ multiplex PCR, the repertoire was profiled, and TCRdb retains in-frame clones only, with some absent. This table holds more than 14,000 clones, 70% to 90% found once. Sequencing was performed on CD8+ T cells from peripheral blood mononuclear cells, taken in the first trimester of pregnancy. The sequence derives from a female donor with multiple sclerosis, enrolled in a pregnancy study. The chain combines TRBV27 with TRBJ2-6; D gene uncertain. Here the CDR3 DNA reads TGTGCCAGCAGTTTGGAGTTCCCCCATCGGGCCAACGTCCTGACTTTC. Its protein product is CASSLEFPHRANVLTF.